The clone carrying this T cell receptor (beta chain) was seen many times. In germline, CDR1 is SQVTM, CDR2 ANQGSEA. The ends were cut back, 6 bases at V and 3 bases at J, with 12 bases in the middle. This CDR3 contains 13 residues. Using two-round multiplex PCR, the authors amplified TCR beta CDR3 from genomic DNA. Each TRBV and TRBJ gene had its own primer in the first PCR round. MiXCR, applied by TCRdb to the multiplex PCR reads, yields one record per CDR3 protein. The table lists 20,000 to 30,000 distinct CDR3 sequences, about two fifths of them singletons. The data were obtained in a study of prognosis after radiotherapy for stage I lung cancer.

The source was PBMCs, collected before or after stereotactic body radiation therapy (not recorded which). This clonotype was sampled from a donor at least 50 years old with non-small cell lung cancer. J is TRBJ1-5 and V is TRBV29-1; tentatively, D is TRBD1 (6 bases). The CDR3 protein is CSVRDNYNQPQHF. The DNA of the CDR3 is TGCAGCGTCCGGGACAACTACAATCAGCCCCAGCATTTT.